The clone carrying this T cell receptor beta chain was recorded many times. What it binds is not known. There are 16 residues in the CDR3. Germline V gene lookup returns CDR1 SGHKS and CDR2 YYEKEE (reference sequence). Trimming left V 1 base short and J 0 bases short, with 8 bases between. TCRdb used MiXCR to reprocess the 5' RACE reads, holding one entry per CDR3 protein. The sample has around 310,000 distinct CDR3 sequences, 3.5% to 4.5% seen once. The sample belongs to a study of T cells after yellow fever vaccination. Study observations and caveats: Weaker, the secondary response had a peak occurring faster, on day 5 versus 15.

The rearrangement joins TRBV5-5 to TRBJ1-6; D not certain. The origin of this receptor is a man aged 18-30 years who received the YFV17D yellow fever vaccine. The sample in question was PBMCs, obtained 15 days after the yellow fever booster vaccination. CDR3 nucleotide sequence: TGTGCCAGCAGCTTGCAGTATGACTCCTATAATTCACCCCTCCACTTT. This translates into CASSLQYDSYNSPLHF.